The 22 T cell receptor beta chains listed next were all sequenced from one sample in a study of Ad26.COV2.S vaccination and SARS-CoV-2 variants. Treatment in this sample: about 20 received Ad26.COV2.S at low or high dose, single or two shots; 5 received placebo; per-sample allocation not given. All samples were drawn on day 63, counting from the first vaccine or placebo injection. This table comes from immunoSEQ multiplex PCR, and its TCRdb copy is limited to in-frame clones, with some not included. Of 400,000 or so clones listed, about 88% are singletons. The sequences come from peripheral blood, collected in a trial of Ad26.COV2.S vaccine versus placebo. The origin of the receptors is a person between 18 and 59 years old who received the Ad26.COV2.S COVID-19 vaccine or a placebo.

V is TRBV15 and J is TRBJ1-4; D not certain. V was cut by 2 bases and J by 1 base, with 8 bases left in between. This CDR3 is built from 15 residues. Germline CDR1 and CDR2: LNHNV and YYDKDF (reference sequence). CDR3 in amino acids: CATSRNAGTNEKLFF. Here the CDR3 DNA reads TGTGCCACCAGCAGAAACGCAGGAACTAATGAAAAACTGTTTTTT.

CDR3 in amino acids: CAWSGPLYEQYF. Written as DNA, the CDR3 is TGTGCCTGGAGTGGCCCCCTTTACGAGCAGTACTTC. The chain uses TRBV30 and TRBJ2-7; D is ambiguous. This CDR3 comprises 12 residues. The V gene's germline CDR1 is GTSNPN and CDR2 SVGIG (reference sequence). Trimming stripped 1 base from V and 4 bases from J, with 8 bases between. Full variable domain (outside the CDR3, taken from reference TRBV30 and TRBJ2-7): SQTIHQWPATLVQPVGSPLSLECTVEGTSNPNLYWYRQAAGRGLQLLFYSVGIGQISSEVPQNLSASRPQDRQFILSSKKLLLSDSGFYLCAWSGPLYEQYFGPGTRLTVT.

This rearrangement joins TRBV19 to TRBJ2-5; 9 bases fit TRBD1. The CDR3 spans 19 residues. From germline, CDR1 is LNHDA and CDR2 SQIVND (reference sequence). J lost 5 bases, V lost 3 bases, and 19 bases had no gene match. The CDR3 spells CASSILGEGQGRRMETQYF. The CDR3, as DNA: TGTGCCAGTAGTATCTTAGGTGAGGGACAGGGACGTAGAATGGAGACCCAGTACTTC.

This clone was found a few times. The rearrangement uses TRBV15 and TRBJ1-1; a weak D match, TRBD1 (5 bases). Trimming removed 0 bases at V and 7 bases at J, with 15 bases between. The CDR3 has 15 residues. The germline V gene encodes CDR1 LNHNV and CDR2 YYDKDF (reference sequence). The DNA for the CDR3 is TGTGCCACCAGCAGAGATGAATGGGGCGAGAGTGAAGCTTTCTTT. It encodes CATSRDEWGESEAFF.

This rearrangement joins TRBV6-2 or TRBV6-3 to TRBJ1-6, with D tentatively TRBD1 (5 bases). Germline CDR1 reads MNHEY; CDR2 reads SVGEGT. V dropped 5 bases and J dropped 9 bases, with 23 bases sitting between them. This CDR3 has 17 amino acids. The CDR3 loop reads CASSTRYRGTGGSPLHF. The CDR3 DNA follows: TGTGCCAGCAGTACCCGGTATCGAGGGACTGGGGGTTCACCCCTCCACTTT.

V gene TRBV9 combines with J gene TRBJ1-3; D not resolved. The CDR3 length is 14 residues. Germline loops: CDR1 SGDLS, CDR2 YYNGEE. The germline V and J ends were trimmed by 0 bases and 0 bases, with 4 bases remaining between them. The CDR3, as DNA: TGTGCCAGCAGCGTAGCAATCTCTGGAAACACCATATATTTT. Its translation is CASSVAISGNTIYF.

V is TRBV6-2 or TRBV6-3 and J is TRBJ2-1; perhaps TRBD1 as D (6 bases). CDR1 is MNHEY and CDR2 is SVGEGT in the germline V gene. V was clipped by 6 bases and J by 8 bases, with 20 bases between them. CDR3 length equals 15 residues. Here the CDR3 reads CASSRGTDSPHEQFF. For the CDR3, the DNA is TGTGCCAGCAGCCGGGGAACGGACAGTCCTCATGAGCAGTTCTTC.

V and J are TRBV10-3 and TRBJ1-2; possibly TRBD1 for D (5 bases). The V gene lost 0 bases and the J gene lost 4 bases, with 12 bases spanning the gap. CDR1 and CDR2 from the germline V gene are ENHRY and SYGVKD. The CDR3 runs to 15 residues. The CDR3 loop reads CAISESLGDPYGYTF. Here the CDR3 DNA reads TGTGCCATCAGTGAGTCGTTAGGGGATCCCTATGGCTACACCTTC.

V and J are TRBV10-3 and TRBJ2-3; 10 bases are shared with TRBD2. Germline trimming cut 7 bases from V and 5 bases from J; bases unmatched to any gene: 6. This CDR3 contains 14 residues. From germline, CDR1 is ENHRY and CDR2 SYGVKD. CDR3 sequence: CAITGLAEGDTQYF. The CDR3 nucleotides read TGTGCCATCACCGGACTAGCGGAGGGAGATACGCAGTATTTT.

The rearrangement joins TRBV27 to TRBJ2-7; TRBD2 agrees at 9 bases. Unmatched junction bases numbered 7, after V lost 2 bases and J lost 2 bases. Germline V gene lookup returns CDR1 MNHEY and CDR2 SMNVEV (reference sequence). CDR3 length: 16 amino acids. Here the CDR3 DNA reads TGTGCCAGCAGTTTAAGGGTAGCGGGGGACGCCTACGAGCAGTACTTC. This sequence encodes CASSLRVAGDAYEQYF.

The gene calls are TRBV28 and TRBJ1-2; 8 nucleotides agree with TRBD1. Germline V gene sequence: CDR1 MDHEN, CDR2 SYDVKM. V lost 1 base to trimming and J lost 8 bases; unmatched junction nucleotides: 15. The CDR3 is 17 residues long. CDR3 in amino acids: CASSLLGQGAVDSGYTF. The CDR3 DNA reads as TGTGCCAGCAGTTTATTGGGCCAGGGGGCAGTGGATTCCGGCTACACCTTC.

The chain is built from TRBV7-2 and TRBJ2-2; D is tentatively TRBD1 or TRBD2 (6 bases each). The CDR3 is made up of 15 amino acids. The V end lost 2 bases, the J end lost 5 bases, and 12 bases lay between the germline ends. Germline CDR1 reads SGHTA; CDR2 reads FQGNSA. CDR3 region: CASSLWGARTGELFF. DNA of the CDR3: TGTGCCAGCAGCTTATGGGGGGCAAGGACCGGGGAGCTGTTTTTT.

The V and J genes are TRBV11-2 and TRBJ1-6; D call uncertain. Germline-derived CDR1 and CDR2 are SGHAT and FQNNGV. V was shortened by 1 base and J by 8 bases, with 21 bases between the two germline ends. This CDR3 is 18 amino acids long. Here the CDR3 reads CASSLASLRRLHHSPLHF. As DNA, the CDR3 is TGTGCCAGCAGCTTAGCCTCTTTGCGACGGCTTCACCATTCACCCCTCCACTTT.

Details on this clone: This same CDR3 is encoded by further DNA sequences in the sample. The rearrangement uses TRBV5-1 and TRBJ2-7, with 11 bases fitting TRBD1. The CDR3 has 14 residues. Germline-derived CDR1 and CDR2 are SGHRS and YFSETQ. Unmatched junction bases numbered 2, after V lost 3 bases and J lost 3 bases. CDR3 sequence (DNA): TGCGCCAGCAGCTCCGGGACAGGGGGCTACGAGCAGTACTTC. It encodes CASSSGTGGYEQYF.

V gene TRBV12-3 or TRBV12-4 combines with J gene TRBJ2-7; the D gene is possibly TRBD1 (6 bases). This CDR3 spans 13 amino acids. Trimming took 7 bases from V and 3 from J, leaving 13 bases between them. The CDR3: CASMVGALYEQYF. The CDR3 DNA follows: TGTGCCAGCATGGTGGGGGCCCTCTACGAGCAGTACTTC.

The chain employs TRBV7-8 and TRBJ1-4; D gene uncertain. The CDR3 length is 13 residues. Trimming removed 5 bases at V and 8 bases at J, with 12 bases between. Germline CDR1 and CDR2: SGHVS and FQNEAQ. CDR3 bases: TGTGCCAGCAGCCCCCAGGAAGAGGAAAAACTGTTTTTT. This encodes CASSPQEEEKLFF.

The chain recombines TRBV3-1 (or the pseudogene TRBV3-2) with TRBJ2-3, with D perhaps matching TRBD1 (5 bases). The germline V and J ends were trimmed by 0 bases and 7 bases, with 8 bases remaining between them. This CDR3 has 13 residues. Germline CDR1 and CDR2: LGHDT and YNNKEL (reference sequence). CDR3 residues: CASSQEGVNTQYF. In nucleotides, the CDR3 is TGTGCCAGCAGCCAAGAAGGGGTGAATACGCAGTATTTT.

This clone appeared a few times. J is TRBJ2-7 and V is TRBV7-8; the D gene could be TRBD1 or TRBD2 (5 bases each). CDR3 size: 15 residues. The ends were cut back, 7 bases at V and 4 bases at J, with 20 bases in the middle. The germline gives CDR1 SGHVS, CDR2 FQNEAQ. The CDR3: CASTSFMGDGYEQYF. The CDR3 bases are TGTGCCAGCACATCCTTTATGGGGGATGGTTACGAGCAGTACTTC. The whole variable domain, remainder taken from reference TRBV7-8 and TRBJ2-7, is GAGVSQSPRYKVAKRGQDVALRCDPISGHVSLFWYQQALGQGPEFLTYFQNEAQLDKSGLPSDRFFAERPEGSVSTLKIQRTQQEDSAVYLCASTSFMGDGYEQYFGPGTRLTVT.

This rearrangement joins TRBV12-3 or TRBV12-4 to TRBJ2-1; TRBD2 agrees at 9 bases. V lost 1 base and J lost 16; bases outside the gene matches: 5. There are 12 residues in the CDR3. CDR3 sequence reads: CASSLVAGGPFF. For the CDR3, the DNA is TGTGCCAGCAGTTTAGTTGCGGGGGGGCCCTTCTTC.

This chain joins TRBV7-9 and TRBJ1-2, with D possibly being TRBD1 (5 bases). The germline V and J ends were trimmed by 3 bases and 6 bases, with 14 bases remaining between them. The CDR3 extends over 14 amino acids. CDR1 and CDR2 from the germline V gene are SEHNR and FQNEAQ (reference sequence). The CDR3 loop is CASSFQRGDHGYTF. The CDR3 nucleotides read TGTGCCAGCAGCTTTCAACGGGGCGATCATGGCTACACCTTC.

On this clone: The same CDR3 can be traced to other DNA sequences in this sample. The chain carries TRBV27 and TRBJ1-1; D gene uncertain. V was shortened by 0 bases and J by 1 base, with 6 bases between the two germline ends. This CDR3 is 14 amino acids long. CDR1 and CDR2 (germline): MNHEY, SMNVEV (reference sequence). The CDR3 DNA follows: TGTGCCAGCAGTTTATCACGGGGGAACACTGAAGCTTTCTTT. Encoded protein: CASSLSRGNTEAFF.

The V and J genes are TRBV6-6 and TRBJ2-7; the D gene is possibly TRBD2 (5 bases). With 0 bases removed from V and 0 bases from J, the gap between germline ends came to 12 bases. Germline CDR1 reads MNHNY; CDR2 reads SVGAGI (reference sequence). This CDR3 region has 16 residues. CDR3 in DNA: TGTGCCAGCAGTTACTCCGGAGACTACCTCTCCTACGAGCAGTACTTC. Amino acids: CASSYSGDYLSYEQYF.